Listed below are T cell receptor beta chains from one sample, sequenced in a study of blood T cell repertoires in COVID-19. The table came from immunoSEQ multiplex PCR; TCRdb's copy has only in-frame clones and leaves some out. In the table there are 100,000 to 150,000 clones, approximately 86% of which are singletons. The sample consisted of PBMCs or T cells enriched from blood (not recorded which). The receptors derive from a woman in her forties or fifties who had recovered from COVID-19. CDR3s include the opening cysteine and the closing phenylalanine or tryptophan. D genes are given only for firm matches. Only some rows state a clone size, as once, few, many or a class for expanded clones.

clone size,J gene,V gene,D gene,CDR3 protein,CDR3 DNA
NA,TRBJ2-5,TRBV2,TRBD1,CASSRDRQETQYF,TGTGCCAGCAGTCGGGACAGGCAAGAGACCCAGTACTTC
once,TRBJ1-2,TRBV29-1,NA,CSAVGEDYGYTF,TGCAGCGCCGTCGGGGAGGACTATGGCTACACCTTC
NA,TRBJ2-1,TRBV7-9,TRBD1,CASSPAGTGGNEQFF,TGTGCCAGCAGCCCCGCCGGGACAGGGGGAAATGAGCAGTTCTTC
NA,TRBJ1-1,TRBV4-3,NA,CASSHTTLRTEAFF,TGCGCCAGCAGCCATACCACCCTCCGGACTGAAGCTTTCTTT
NA,TRBJ2-7,TRBV5-6,TRBD2,CASSLSGGAEQYF,TGTGCCAGCAGCCTCTCGGGGGGGGCCGAGCAGTACTTC
NA,TRBJ1-1,TRBV18,NA,CASAGGENTEAFF,TGTGCCAGCGCTGGGGGGGAAAACACTGAAGCTTTCTTT
NA,TRBJ2-2,TRBV27,NA,CASSLAVTGELFF,TGTGCCAGCAGTTTAGCGGTCACCGGGGAGCTGTTTTTT
NA,TRBJ2-7,TRBV4-2,NA,CASSQDKRVGEQYF,TGTGCCAGCAGCCAAGATAAGCGGGTGGGAGAGCAGTACTTC
NA,TRBJ1-3,TRBV9,NA,CASSPWGPGRANSGNTIYF,TGTGCCAGCAGCCCCTGGGGGCCAGGGAGAGCTAATTCTGGAAACACCATATATTTT
NA,TRBJ1-1,TRBV19,TRBD1,CASSTRDRVTEAFF,TGTGCCAGTAGTACCCGGGACAGGGTAACTGAAGCTTTCTTT
NA,TRBJ1-2,TRBV27,TRBD1,CASSPLWQGAEGYTF,TGTGCCAGCAGTCCCCTTTGGCAGGGGGCTGAAGGCTACACCTTC
NA,TRBJ2-7,TRBV11-2,TRBD1,CASSLFGQGNEQYF,TGTGCCAGCAGCTTATTCGGACAGGGGAACGAGCAGTACTTC
few,TRBJ1-3,TRBV19,NA,CASSIVSDIAGGNTIYF,TGTGCCAGTAGTATAGTTTCCGACATCGCAGGTGGAAACACCATATATTTT
NA,TRBJ2-3,TRBV29-1,TRBD1,CSVGTTGGEGTQYF,TGCAGCGTAGGAACGACAGGGGGCGAGGGTACGCAGTATTTT
NA,TRBJ2-2,TRBV2,TRBD2,CASNLGSGSGGFTNTGELFF,TGTGCCAGCAACTTGGGTTCGGGTAGCGGGGGGTTTACGAACACCGGGGAGCTGTTTTTT
NA,TRBJ1-3,TRBV11-2,NA,CASSLDQGLSGNTIYF,TGTGCCAGCAGCTTAGATCAGGGGCTTTCTGGAAACACCATATATTTT
NA,TRBJ2-6,TRBV19,TRBD1,CASSILQGVSGANVLTF,TGTGCCAGTAGTATACTCCAGGGGGTCTCTGGGGCCAACGTCCTGACTTTC
once,TRBJ1-2,TRBV24-1,NA,CATSDTAGGYTF,TGTGCCACCAGTGATACGGCGGGCGGCTACACCTTC
NA,TRBJ1-1,TRBV6-5,NA,CASSSGGNTEAFF,TGTGCCAGCAGTTCCGGCGGGAACACTGAAGCTTTCTTT
once,TRBJ2-1,TRBV27,NA,CASSLNTGIHLGEQFF,TGTGCCAGCAGTTTAAATACAGGGATCCATCTTGGTGAGCAGTTCTTC
NA,TRBJ1-5,TRBV20-1,NA,CSASGSDNQPQHF,TGCAGTGCTAGTGGGAGCGACAATCAGCCCCAGCATTTT
NA,TRBJ2-7,TRBV7-9,TRBD1,CASSSRGTDYEQYF,TGTGCCAGCAGCTCAAGGGGGACAGACTACGAGCAGTACTTC
NA,TRBJ2-3,TRBV7-3,NA,CASSSGRTDTQYF,TGTGCCAGCAGCTCTGGTAGAACAGATACGCAGTATTTT
NA,TRBJ2-3,TRBV3-1/TRBV3-2,TRBD2,CASSQGWTSGGAWSSTDTQYF,TGTGCCAGCAGCCAAGGGTGGACTAGCGGGGGGGCTTGGTCTAGCACAGATACGCAGTATTTT
NA,TRBJ2-3,TRBV2,NA,CASRPYQYTQYF,TGTGCCAGCAGACCTTATCAGTATACGCAGTATTTT
NA,TRBJ1-3,TRBV15,NA,CATSRDLAGVGNTIYF,TGTGCCACCAGCAGAGATCTTGCGGGGGTTGGAAACACCATATATTTT
NA,TRBJ2-7,TRBV29-1,NA,CSVDGHGYEQYF,TGCAGCGTTGACGGACACGGCTACGAGCAGTACTTC
NA,TRBJ2-7,TRBV19,TRBD1,CASSSGDRAYEQYF,TGTGCCAGTAGTTCAGGGGACAGGGCCTACGAGCAGTACTTC
NA,TRBJ1-2,TRBV11-2,NA,CASSPGGGSYGYTF,TGTGCCAGCAGCCCGGGGGGGGGCAGCTATGGCTACACCTTC
NA,TRBJ2-7,TRBV13,NA,CASRDGYEQYF,TGTGCCAGCAGAGACGGGTACGAGCAGTACTTC
NA,TRBJ2-7,TRBV20-1,NA,CSGAGTYEQYF,TGCAGTGGAGCAGGGACCTACGAGCAGTACTTC
NA,TRBJ2-5,TRBV6-4,NA,CASSVGIGGGQETQYF,TGTGCCAGCAGTGTTGGTATTGGAGGGGGCCAGGAGACCCAGTACTTC
NA,TRBJ2-2,TRBV5-1,TRBD1,CASSFIPGQGASTGELFF,TGCGCCAGCAGCTTTATACCGGGACAGGGGGCGAGCACCGGGGAGCTGTTTTTT
NA,TRBJ1-2,TRBV5-6,TRBD1,CASSSGTGTFNYGYTF,TGTGCCAGCAGCTCCGGGACAGGGACCTTTAACTATGGCTACACCTTC
NA,TRBJ2-2,TRBV9,TRBD2,CASSVEGLAGGRTGELFF,TGTGCCAGCAGCGTAGAGGGACTAGCGGGGGGACGGACCGGGGAGCTGTTTTTT
NA,TRBJ1-5,TRBV7-9,NA,CASSLSPEQPQHF,TGTGCCAGCAGCTTATCCCCCGAGCAGCCCCAGCATTTT
NA,TRBJ2-7,TRBV5-5,TRBD2,CASSLESGGMFTYEQYF,TGTGCCAGCAGCTTGGAAAGCGGGGGGATGTTCACCTACGAGCAGTACTTC
NA,TRBJ2-1,TRBV11-3,NA,CASSPRLTTINYNEQFF,TGTGCCAGCAGCCCGAGACTCACCACCATCAACTACAATGAGCAGTTCTTC
NA,TRBJ1-4,TRBV4-3,NA,CASSHMTGHREPTNEKLFF,TGCGCCAGCAGCCACATGACGGGACACCGAGAACCAACTAATGAAAAACTGTTTTTT
NA,TRBJ1-2,TRBV7-3,NA,CASSLRGGANYGYTF,TGTGCCAGCAGCTTAAGGGGGGGAGCTAACTATGGCTACACCTTC
once,TRBJ1-4,TRBV9,NA,CASSVEAGINEKLFF,TGTGCCAGCAGCGTAGAGGCGGGAATTAATGAAAAACTGTTTTTT